The TCR beta chain described here comes from a study of blood T cell repertoires in COVID-19 (dated by TCRdb to 2020 to 2022). Study-wide context: Samples covering the acute and convalescent phases of COVID-19 were provided by collaborators in the United States, Italy and Spain. The material from the prospective study consisted of cDNA or gDNA derived from T cells, B-cell-depleted T cells, or PBMCs. Subjects who had been exposed to COVID-19, were actively infected with it, or had recovered from it provided the deeply sampled blood TCRbeta repertoires that made up the dataset. The repertoires were released in a freely available public database meant as a resource for research on the immune response to SARS-CoV-2. Samples were obtained from the ongoing ImmuneRACE study (first 160 participants) and from over a thousand subjects provided by 6 global collaborators. Nearly every sample came with metadata listing a de-identified subject ID, COVID-19 status, age in years and sex. Where HLA class I and class II types were available, the types were taken from metadata supplied by the sample provider, not from assay-based typing.

The CDR3 contains 16 residues, cysteine and phenylalanine counted. Here the CDR3 DNA is all that survives: 48 bases in frame from base 1. The CDR1 and CDR2 encoded by the germline V gene (reference sequence) are LNHDA and SQIVND. A distance of 18 bases separates the germline ends of V and J, which lose 4 bases and 8 bases respectively. Enrolling through a virtual design, the prospective study's participants ranged in age from roughly 18 to 89 years and lived across some 23 United States geographic areas. In the prospective study, participants were assigned to cohorts based on the clinical history participants reported in a screening survey and a study questionnaire. ImmuneRACE Cohort 3 recovered participants were defined by two consecutive negative NP/OP PCR tests, healthcare professional clearance, or symptom resolution. Each participant in the prospective study had whole blood, serum and a nasopharyngeal or oropharyngeal swab collected by mobile phlebotomists. Participants in the prospective study had the option to provide additional blood draws and questionnaires over an approximately 2-month period. Before DNA extraction, prospective study blood samples were shipped either frozen or at room temperature.

About this clone itself: This clone's antigen is unknown. The input lacks base qualities; no much larger clone sits a single base away.

Results the study describes overall, beyond this receptor: The amount of clinical and demographic metadata varied by source and participant and was provided uncurated.

TCRbeta CDR3 regions were amplified from genomic DNA using the immunoSEQ Assay, a bias-controlled multiplex PCR. The authors' pipeline ran thus. Within the assay, amplification of reference gene primers was used to estimate how many nucleated cells each sample contained. To quantify the absolute abundance of each unique TCRbeta CDR3 rearrangement, sequence reads were collapsed and filtered. For each sample, productive Simpson clonality was calculated by taking the square root of Simpson's diversity index across productive rearrangements. TCRdb carries this immuneACCESS record with in-frame sequences only. Its versions omit some clonotypes, under half of them owing to an unresolved V gene in the studies checked, with the rest unexplained. For V, J and clone size, that table is used; D and trimming come from the DNA. This sample holds over 400,000 clones; around nine tenths were observed only once. Jointly, the top ten make up around 8% of the sample.

The sequenced sample was PBMCs or T cells enriched from blood (not recorded which). The sequence is built from TRBV19 and TRBJ1-6; TRBD1 is possibly the D segment (5 matching bases). The sequence was obtained from a woman aged 55-75 years who had recovered from COVID-19. The nucleotides are TGTGCCAGTAGTAGGGGACGGGGGGTTTTGGATTCACCCCTCCACTTT. Its protein product is CASSRGRGVLDSPLHF.